Below are 2 T cell receptor beta chains sequenced from a single sample in a study of T-cell reconstitution after alpha-beta-depleted transplantation in children. Researchers prepared the TCRbeta library using unique molecular identifiers, the study reports. TCRdb processed the PCR reads anew with MiXCR; each CDR3 protein has one entry. This table holds hundreds of thousands of distinct CDR3 sequences, under 9.5% found once. Sequenced material: PBMCs, mostly from graft donor cells, taken 180 days after TCRalphabeta/CD19-depleted stem cell transplant. These receptors were collected from a male patient between 5 and 17 years old who had a stem cell transplant for acute lymphoblastic leukemia, so the T cells may come from the graft donor.

This clonotype was seen once. One base away lies a much larger clone, so this may be a sequencing read error. This chain joins TRBV14 and TRBJ2-2; D unclear. V gave up 0 bases and J gave up 7 bases, with 6 bases separating them. The length of the CDR3 is 13 residues. Germline CDR1 reads SGHDN; CDR2 reads FVKESK. CDR3 coding DNA: TGTGCCAGCAGCCAAGAAGTGTTCGGGGAGCTGTTTTTT. It encodes CASSQEVFGELFF.

This clonotype came up many times. The chain recombines TRBV7-6 with TRBJ1-6, with unresolved D. Trimming removed 4 bases from V and 13 bases from J, with 11 bases in between. Germline-derived CDR1 and CDR2 are SGHVS and FNYEAQ. The CDR3 consists of 12 residues. CDR3 coding DNA: TGTGCCAGCAGCTCTCAGGATGTCCCCCTCCACTTT. It specifies CASSSQDVPLHF.